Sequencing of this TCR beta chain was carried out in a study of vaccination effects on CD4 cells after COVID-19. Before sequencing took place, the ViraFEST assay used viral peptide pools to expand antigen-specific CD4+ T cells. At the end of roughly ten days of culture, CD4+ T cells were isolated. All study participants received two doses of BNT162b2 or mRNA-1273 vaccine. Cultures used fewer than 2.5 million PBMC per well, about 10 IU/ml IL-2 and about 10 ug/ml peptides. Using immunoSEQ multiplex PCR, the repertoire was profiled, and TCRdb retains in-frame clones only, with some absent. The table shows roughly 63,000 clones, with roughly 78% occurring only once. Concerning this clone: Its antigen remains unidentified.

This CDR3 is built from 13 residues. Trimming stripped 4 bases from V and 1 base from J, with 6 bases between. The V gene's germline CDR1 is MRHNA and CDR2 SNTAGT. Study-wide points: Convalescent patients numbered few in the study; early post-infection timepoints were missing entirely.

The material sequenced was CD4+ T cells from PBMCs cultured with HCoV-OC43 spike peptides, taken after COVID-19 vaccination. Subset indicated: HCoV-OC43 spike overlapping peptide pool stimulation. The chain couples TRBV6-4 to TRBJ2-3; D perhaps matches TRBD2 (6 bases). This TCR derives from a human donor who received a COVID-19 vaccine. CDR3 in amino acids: CASSAGGTDTQYF. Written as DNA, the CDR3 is TGTGCCAGCAGTGCGGGGGGCACAGATACGCAGTATTTT.